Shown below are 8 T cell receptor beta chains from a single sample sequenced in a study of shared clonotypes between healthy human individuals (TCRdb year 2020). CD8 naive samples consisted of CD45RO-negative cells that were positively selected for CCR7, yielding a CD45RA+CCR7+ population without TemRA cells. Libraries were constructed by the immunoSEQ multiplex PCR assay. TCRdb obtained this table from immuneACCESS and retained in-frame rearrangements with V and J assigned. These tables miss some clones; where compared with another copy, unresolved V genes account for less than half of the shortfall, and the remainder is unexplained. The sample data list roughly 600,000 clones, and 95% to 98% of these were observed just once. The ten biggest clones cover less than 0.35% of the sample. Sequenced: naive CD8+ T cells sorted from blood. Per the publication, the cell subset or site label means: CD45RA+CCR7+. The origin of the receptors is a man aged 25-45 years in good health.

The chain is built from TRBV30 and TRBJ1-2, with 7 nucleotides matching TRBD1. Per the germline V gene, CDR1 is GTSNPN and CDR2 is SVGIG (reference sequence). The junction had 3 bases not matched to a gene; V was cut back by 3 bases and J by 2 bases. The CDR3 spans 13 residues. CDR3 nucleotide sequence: TGTGCCTGGAGGGAGACAGGGAACTATGGCTACACCTTC. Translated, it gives CAWRETGNYGYTF.

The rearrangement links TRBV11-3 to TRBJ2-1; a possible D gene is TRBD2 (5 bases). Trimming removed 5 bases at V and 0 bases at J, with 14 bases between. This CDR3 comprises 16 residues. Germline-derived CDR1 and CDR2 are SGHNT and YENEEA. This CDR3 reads CASSPYQSGSYNEQFF. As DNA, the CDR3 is TGTGCCAGCAGCCCCTACCAAAGCGGCTCCTACAATGAGCAGTTCTTC.

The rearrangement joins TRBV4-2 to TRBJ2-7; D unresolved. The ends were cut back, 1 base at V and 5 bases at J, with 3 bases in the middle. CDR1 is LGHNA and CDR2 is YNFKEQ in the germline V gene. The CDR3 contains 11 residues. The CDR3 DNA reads TGTGCCAGCAGCCAAGCGCACGAGCAGTACTTC. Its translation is CASSQAHEQYF.

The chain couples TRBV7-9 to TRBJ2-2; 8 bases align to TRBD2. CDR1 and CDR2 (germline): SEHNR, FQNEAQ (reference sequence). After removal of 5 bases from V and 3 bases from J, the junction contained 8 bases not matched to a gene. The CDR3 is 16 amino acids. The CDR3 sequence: CASSRLEREHTGELFF. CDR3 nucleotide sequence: TGTGCCAGCAGCCGGTTGGAGCGGGAGCACACCGGGGAGCTGTTTTTT.

CDR3 DNA sequence: TGTGCCAGCAGCCTCGAAGGATCCTATGGCTACACCTTC. Its protein product is CASSLEGSYGYTF. The rearrangement joins TRBV14 to TRBJ1-2; D unresolved. There are 13 residues in the CDR3. Germline assignment: CDR1 SGHDN and CDR2 FVKESK. Trimming cost V 4 bases and J 4 bases, with 10 bases left between them.

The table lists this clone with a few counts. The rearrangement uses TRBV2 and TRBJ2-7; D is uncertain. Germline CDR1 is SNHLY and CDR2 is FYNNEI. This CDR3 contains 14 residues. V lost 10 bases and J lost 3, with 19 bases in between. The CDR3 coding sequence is TGTGCCATCAATCCCACGGGCAGCCACTACGAGCAGTACTTC. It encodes CAINPTGSHYEQYF.

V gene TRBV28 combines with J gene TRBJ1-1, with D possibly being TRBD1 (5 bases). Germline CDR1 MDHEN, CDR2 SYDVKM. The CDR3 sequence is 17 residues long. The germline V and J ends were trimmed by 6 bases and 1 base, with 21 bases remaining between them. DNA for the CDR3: TGTGCCAGCAGAGATTATGGGGAGATGGGGGGGAACACTGAAGCTTTCTTT. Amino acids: CASRDYGEMGGNTEAFF.

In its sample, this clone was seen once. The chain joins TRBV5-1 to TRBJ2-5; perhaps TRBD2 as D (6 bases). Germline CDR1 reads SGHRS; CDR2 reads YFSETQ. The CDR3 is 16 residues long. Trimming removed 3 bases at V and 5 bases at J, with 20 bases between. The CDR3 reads CASSSVLARERETQYF. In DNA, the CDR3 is TGCGCCAGCAGCTCCGTTTTAGCTCGGGAGAGGGAGACCCAGTACTTC.